These 29 T cell receptor beta chains were sequenced from one sample in a study of response to subunit inactivated influenza vaccine. TCRdb reanalysed the RT-PCR reads using MiXCR and keeps one entry per CDR3 protein. The table shows hundreds of thousands of distinct CDR3 sequences, with approximately 7.6% occurring only once. The sequenced sample was PBMCs from blood, obtained around 25 months after vaccination. These receptors were obtained from a man between 50 and 75 years old who received an inactivated influenza vaccine.

This clonotype was seen only a few times. The rearrangement uses TRBV29-1 and TRBJ2-2; D possibly corresponds to TRBD2 (6 bases). Germline values: CDR1 SQVTM, CDR2 ANQGSEA. V was pared by 6 bases and J by 2 bases, with 16 bases between. This CDR3 region has 15 residues. In DNA, the CDR3 is TGCAGCGTGGAAAGCCGGGACTTAAACACCGGGGAGCTGTTTTTT. Its protein is CSVESRDLNTGELFF.

This sequence joins TRBV4-3 and TRBJ2-2; 9 bases fit TRBD1. This CDR3 spans 14 amino acids. Trimming took 5 bases from V and 11 from J; bases not matched to a gene: 9. CDR1 and CDR2 (germline): LGHNA, YSLEER. The CDR3 region is CASSIGTGRSELFF. The CDR3 coding sequence is TGCGCCAGCAGCATTGGGACAGGGAGATCTGAGCTGTTTTTT.

This clonotype was found many times. This chain connects TRBV6-5 to TRBJ2-3, with D unclear. CDR1 is MNHEY and CDR2 is SVGAGI in the germline V gene. Deletions cut 5 bases from V and 2 bases from J, with 17 bases between. The CDR3 is made up of 16 amino acids. The CDR3 protein is CASSNVWGYNTDTQYF. CDR3 DNA sequence: TGTGCCAGCAGTAACGTGTGGGGATACAACACAGATACGCAGTATTTT.

There are many counts of this clonotype. CDR3 DNA: TGTGCCAGCAGCGTGACAGGGGGCGCGGGAAACACCATATATTTT. It yields the protein CASSVTGGAGNTIYF. This chain joins TRBV9 and TRBJ1-3, with 10 bases aligning to TRBD1. V lost 2 bases to trimming and J lost 4 bases; unmatched junction nucleotides: 3. The CDR3 is 15 residues long. The germline V gene has CDR1 SGDLS and CDR2 YYNGEE.

This clonotype was recorded many times. The rearrangement joins TRBV12-3 or TRBV12-4 to TRBJ2-3; D gene unclear. CDR3 length: 12 residues. The ends were cut back, 10 bases at V and 0 bases at J, with 8 bases in the middle. The CDR3 coding sequence is TGTGCCACCAGAGTTAGCACAGATACGCAGTATTTT. This gives the protein CATRVSTDTQYF.

This clonotype turned up a few times. J is TRBJ2-5 and V is TRBV15; no clear D gene. Germline CDR1 reads LNHNV; CDR2 reads YYDKDF (reference sequence). V was trimmed by 1 base and J by 3 bases, leaving 6 bases between them. The CDR3 covers 13 residues. CDR3 amino acids: CATSRGKEETQYF. In nucleotides, the CDR3 is TGTGCCACCAGCAGAGGGAAGGAAGAGACCCAGTACTTC.

This rearrangement joins TRBV4-1 to TRBJ2-7; D is ambiguous. Trimming left V 1 base short and J 3 bases short, with 7 bases between. The germline CDR1 and CDR2 sequences are MGHRA and YSYEKL. This CDR3 is 13 amino acids long. The CDR3 sequence: CASSQGPDYEQYF. The CDR3, as DNA: TGCGCCAGCAGCCAAGGGCCGGACTACGAGCAGTACTTC.

The V call is TRBV20-1, the J call TRBJ2-1; D perhaps matches TRBD1 (5 bases). Trimming took off 6 bases at V and 0 bases at J, with 15 bases between the two ends. This CDR3 is built from 15 residues. CDR1 DFQATT and CDR2 SNEGSKA come from the germline V gene (reference sequence). The CDR3 DNA sequence: TGCAGTGCCCTATCGAGTGACAGCTCCTACAATGAGCAGTTCTTC. Its protein is CSALSSDSSYNEQFF.

This clonotype was seen a few times. This chain links TRBV12-3 or TRBV12-4 with TRBJ2-1; the match to TRBD1 covers 9 bases. The length of the CDR3 is 15 residues. The ends lost 4 bases at V and 4 bases at J; junction bases unmatched: 5. CDR3 in amino acids: CASSSTGGRYNEQFF. For the CDR3, the DNA is TGTGCCAGCAGTTCAACAGGGGGCAGGTACAATGAGCAGTTCTTC.

The chain employs TRBV7-3 and TRBJ2-1, with a possible D match to TRBD2 (6 bases). The CDR3 consists of 14 residues. The germline V gene encodes CDR1 SGHTA and CDR2 FQGTGA. Trimming left V 0 bases short and J 5 bases short, with 8 bases between. The CDR3 DNA follows: TGTGCCAGCAGCTTAACCCGGACTAACAATGAGCAGTTCTTC. This sequence encodes CASSLTRTNNEQFF.

This clonotype was counted between two and nine times. The chain carries TRBV20-1 and TRBJ1-1, with D unclear. The CDR3 covers 11 residues. V lost 2 bases to trimming and J lost 8 bases, with 9 bases between them. Germline-derived CDR1 and CDR2 are DFQATT and SNEGSKA (reference sequence). The CDR3 DNA reads TGCAGTGCTAGACCGGAAAAGGAAGCTTTCTTT. This encodes CSARPEKEAFF.

There are a few counts of this clonotype. The chain has TRBV6-5 and TRBJ2-7; tentative D call: TRBD1 (5 bases). V lost 0 bases to trimming and J lost 0 bases, with 9 bases between them. The germline V gene encodes CDR1 MNHEY and CDR2 SVGAGI. The length of the CDR3 is 15 residues. As DNA, the CDR3 is TGTGCCAGCAGTTACTCGAAACAGGTCTCCTACGAGCAGTACTTC. Protein product: CASSYSKQVSYEQYF.

In this sample, this clonotype turned up a few times. V is TRBV29-1 and J is TRBJ1-5, with 7 bases matching TRBD1. Germline V lookup: CDR1 SQVTM, CDR2 ANQGSEA. The CDR3 has 13 residues. The V segment lost 6 bases and the J segment 5 bases; nucleotides outside the gene matches: 7. The CDR3 sequence is CSVGQNRHQPQHF. CDR3 coding DNA: TGCAGCGTGGGACAGAATCGTCATCAGCCCCAGCATTTT.

This clonotype turned up a few times. This chain connects TRBV20-1 to TRBJ2-7, with 10 bases identical to TRBD2. CDR1 DFQATT and CDR2 SNEGSKA come from the germline V gene (reference sequence). The length of the CDR3 is 17 residues. Unmatched junction bases numbered 12, after V lost 4 bases and J lost 0 bases. CDR3 nucleotides: TGCAGTGCTAAGCGGGACAGAGGACTAGCGGCCTCCTACGAGCAGTACTTC. This encodes CSAKRDRGLAASYEQYF.

There are a few counts of this clonotype. CDR3 sequence (DNA): TGTGCCAGCAGCTTAGGGGGGGTGGCCGGAGAGACCCAGTACTTC. It specifies CASSLGGVAGETQYF. The chain joins TRBV7-2 to TRBJ2-5, with D perhaps matching TRBD2 (6 bases). Looked up from germline, CDR1 is SGHTA and CDR2 is FQGNSA. Trimming shortened V by 1 base and J by 4 bases, and 13 bases separated the two germline ends. The CDR3 has 15 amino acids.

The gene calls are TRBV20-1 and TRBJ2-3; D is unresolved. The length of the CDR3 is 14 residues. V was cut by 3 bases and J by 6 bases, with 16 bases left in between. Germline V gene data show CDR1 as DFQATT and CDR2 as SNEGSKA (reference sequence). The CDR3 loop is CSARGNDISDTQYF. The CDR3 nucleotides read TGCAGTGCTAGGGGGAACGACATATCGGATACGCAGTATTTT.

This clonotype has only a few counts. CDR3 in amino acids: CASSLVMNTEAFF. The CDR3 nucleotides are TGTGCCAGCAGTTTAGTTATGAACACTGAAGCTTTCTTT. This chain joins TRBV12-3 or TRBV12-4 and TRBJ1-1; D is unresolved. V was pared by 1 base and J by 0 bases, with 3 bases between. The CDR3 runs 13 residues.

The chain has TRBV28 and TRBJ2-4, with D tentatively TRBD1 (6 bases). The CDR3 totals 14 residues. Germline assignment: CDR1 MDHEN and CDR2 SYDVKM. Deletions cut 2 bases from V and 8 bases from J, with 13 bases between. The CDR3 nucleotides read TGTGCCAGCAGTTTAAAGGGGGTAGTGGACATTCAGTACTTC. It codes for CASSLKGVVDIQYF. Drawing the rest from reference TRBV28 and TRBJ2-4, the complete variable domain is DVKVTQSSRYLVKRTGEKVFLECVQDMDHENMFWYRQDPGLGLRLIYFSYDVKMKEKGDIPEGYSVSREKKERFSLILESASTNQTSMYLCASSLKGVVDIQYFGAGTRLSVL.

This clonotype appeared many times. J is TRBJ2-5 and V is TRBV20-1; 10 nucleotides align to TRBD2. From germline, CDR1 is DFQATT and CDR2 SNEGSKA (reference sequence). CDR3 size: 12 residues. The junction had 5 bases not matched to a gene; V was cut back by 8 bases and J by 5 bases. CDR3 residues: CSSPGLAETQYF. For the CDR3, the DNA is TGCAGTTCACCGGGACTAGCGGAGACCCAGTACTTC.

V and J are TRBV4-1 and TRBJ2-3, with 9 nucleotides matching TRBD1. This CDR3 comprises 15 residues. The ends lost 4 bases at V and 4 bases at J; junction bases unmatched: 6. CDR1 and CDR2 (germline): MGHRA, YSYEKL. The CDR3 region is CASSLRQGEADTQYF. The CDR3 nucleotides read TGCGCCAGCAGCCTTAGACAGGGGGAAGCAGATACGCAGTATTTT.

This clonotype has ten or more counts. V gene TRBV6-5 combines with J gene TRBJ1-5, with D possibly TRBD1 on 5 matching bases. Per the germline V gene, CDR1 is MNHEY and CDR2 is SVGAGI. V lost 4 bases and J 8 bases, leaving 15 bases between the germline ends. This CDR3 region has 14 residues. CDR3 residues: CASSLRGPLEPQHF. DNA for the CDR3: TGTGCCAGCAGTTTAAGGGGACCTCTTGAGCCCCAGCATTTT.

The table lists this clonotype with a few counts. The V and J genes are TRBV7-2 and TRBJ2-1; a possible D gene is TRBD2 (5 bases). The CDR3 loop spans 16 amino acids. Germline V lookup: CDR1 SGHTA, CDR2 FQGNSA. V lost 1 base and J lost 7, with 17 bases in between. The DNA for the CDR3 is TGTGCCAGCAGCTTAGTATCTAGCCCTCCCGGGAATGAGCAGTTCTTC. Translating gives CASSLVSSPPGNEQFF.

This clonotype was recorded a few times. This chain uses TRBV20-1 with TRBJ1-2; D possibly corresponds to TRBD1 (6 bases). The CDR3 is made up of 15 amino acids. The V gene lost 0 bases and the J gene lost 6 bases, with 17 bases spanning the gap. Germline values: CDR1 DFQATT, CDR2 SNEGSKA (reference sequence). The CDR3 reads CSARDLRGGVNGYTF. CDR3 coding DNA: TGCAGTGCTAGAGACCTGCGAGGGGGGGTTAATGGCTACACCTTC.

This clonotype was observed a few times. The chain links TRBV12-3 or TRBV12-4 to TRBJ2-5; 9 bases line up with TRBD1. V lost 6 bases and J lost 5; bases outside the gene matches: 7. This CDR3 contains 14 residues. The CDR3 spells CASRLPGTGETQYF. CDR3 nucleotides: TGTGCCAGCAGGTTACCCGGGACAGGGGAGACCCAGTACTTC.

V gene TRBV5-6 combines with J gene TRBJ2-7; D not resolved. Trimming took off 0 bases at V and 0 bases at J, with 10 bases between the two ends. From germline, CDR1 is SGHDT and CDR2 YYEEEE. This CDR3 region has 15 residues. Here the CDR3 reads CASSLGRSNSYEQYF. The CDR3 region has the DNA TGTGCCAGCAGCTTGGGAAGGAGTAACTCCTACGAGCAGTACTTC.

The chain carries TRBV7-6 and TRBJ2-1; 11 positions agree with TRBD2. The germline V gene has CDR1 SGHVS and CDR2 FNYEAQ. The CDR3 loop spans 16 amino acids. The V gene end was trimmed by 4 bases and the J gene end by 0 bases; junction bases not matched to a gene: 2. The CDR3 DNA follows: TGTGCCAGCAGCTCGGGACTAGCGGTCTCCTACAATGAGCAGTTCTTC. This sequence encodes CASSSGLAVSYNEQFF. Complete variable domain (other parts from reference TRBV7-6 and TRBJ2-1): GAGVSQSPRYKVTKRGQDVALRCDPISGHVSLYWYRQALGQGPEFLTYFNYEAQQDKSGLPNDRFSAERPEGSISTLTIQRTEQRDSAMYRCASSSGLAVSYNEQFFGPGTRLTVL.

The sample holds many counts of this clonotype. The gene calls are TRBV10-3 and TRBJ2-1; 7 bases match TRBD2. The trim removed 0 bases at V and 3 bases at J, leaving 2 bases unmatched. This CDR3 contains 15 residues. CDR1 and CDR2 (germline): ENHRY, SYGVKD. The CDR3 DNA sequence: TGTGCCATCAGTGAGTCCGGGGGGTTCTACAATGAGCAGTTCTTC. Translated, it gives CAISESGGFYNEQFF.

The chain joins TRBV6-5 to TRBJ2-7; the D gene is possibly TRBD1 (5 bases). V lost 0 bases and J lost 6, with 12 bases in between. CDR3 length: 14 amino acids. Germline V lookup: CDR1 MNHEY, CDR2 SVGAGI. CDR3 in DNA: TGTGCCAGCAGTTACTCGGTTAAGGGGCCCGAGCAGTACTTC. It encodes CASSYSVKGPEQYF.

This clonotype was observed at least ten times. The chain has TRBV5-1 and TRBJ2-1; D call uncertain. Trimming removed 7 bases from V and 8 bases from J, with 19 bases in between. The CDR3 sequence is 14 residues long. In germline, CDR1 is SGHRS, CDR2 YFSETQ. CDR3 amino acids: CASVAQPSADEQFF. CDR3 bases: TGCGCCAGCGTGGCCCAACCCAGCGCGGATGAGCAGTTCTTC. The full variable domain, rest sourced from reference TRBV5-1 and TRBJ2-1, is KAGVTQTPRYLIKTRGQQVTLSCSPISGHRSVSWYQQTPGQGLQFLFEYFSETQRNKGNFPGRFSGRQFSNSRSEMNVSTLELGDSALYLCASVAQPSADEQFFGPGTRLTVL.